This TCR beta chain was obtained from a study of T cell repertoires in cytomegalovirus infection (dated by TCRdb to about 2019). In the study overall: Because public TCR beta signatures pointed to carriage of CMV infection together with the matching HLA type, the HLA type of each donor mattered for the analysis. Summary of the overall study and its limitations: In the ex vivo response, HLA-C-restricted CMV-specific TCR beta clonotypes were dominant, and in two of eight donors the single most frequent clonotype came from this HLA-C-restricted group. Cumulative frequency of public TCR beta family members discriminated carriers of CMV infection plus the relevant HLA type in this cohort and an independent approximately 350-donor cohort.

For this clonotype: Its target antigen remains unknown. Base qualities are not provided; no much larger clone lies one nucleotide away.

The sequencer was an Illumina HiSeq 1500. TCRdb cleaned the public reads at Q25 with fastp, built clones with MiXCR and kept in-frame beta chains. Rows are unified per CDR3 protein, each entry keeping the most common DNA and genes. Within this sample are about 310,000 distinct CDR3 sequences, with 15% to 20% of them counted one time only. About 12% of the sample rests with the top ten. The CDR3 runs 15 residues from the cysteine to the phenylalanine. Only CDR3 DNA remains: 45 bases, in frame from the first base. From the germline V gene (reference sequence), CDR1 is MNHEY and CDR2 is SMNVEV. V is pruned by 5 bases and J by 7 bases, leaving 12 bases of the junction without a gene match.

The sequence came from a human donor in good health (CMV status not recorded). Some clones in this sample may be carry-over from other donors' samples. The chain employs TRBV27 and TRBJ1-2; 8 bases in between match TRBD1. What was sequenced was PBMCs. The encoded CDR3 is CASSPRTGSVLGYTF. The sequenced DNA: TGTGCCAGCAGTCCCCGGACAGGGTCAGTTCTTGGCTACACCTTC.